This T cell receptor beta chain was profiled in a study of blood T cell repertoires in COVID-19. Per the authors' pipeline: Amplifying reference gene primers gave estimates of nucleated cell counts. Assay: immunoSEQ multiplex PCR; the TCRdb copy retains only in-frame clones and omits some. From that table come the V and J calls and clone size; the DNA was used to work out D and trimming. The sample has 250,000 or so clones; about 88% are singletons. This CDR3 is built from 13 residues. Unmatched junction bases numbered 2, after V lost 3 bases and J lost 4 bases. CDR1 and CDR2 from the germline V gene are SGHAT and FQNNGV.

The clonotype was recovered from a woman aged 45-65 years who had been exposed to COVID-19. The material sequenced was PBMCs or T cells enriched from blood (not recorded which). The chain employs TRBV11-2 and TRBJ1-2; 7 positions match TRBD1. The CDR3 protein is CASSLGQRYGYTF. The CDR3 coding sequence is TGTGCCAGCAGCTTGGGACAGCGCTATGGCTACACCTTC.